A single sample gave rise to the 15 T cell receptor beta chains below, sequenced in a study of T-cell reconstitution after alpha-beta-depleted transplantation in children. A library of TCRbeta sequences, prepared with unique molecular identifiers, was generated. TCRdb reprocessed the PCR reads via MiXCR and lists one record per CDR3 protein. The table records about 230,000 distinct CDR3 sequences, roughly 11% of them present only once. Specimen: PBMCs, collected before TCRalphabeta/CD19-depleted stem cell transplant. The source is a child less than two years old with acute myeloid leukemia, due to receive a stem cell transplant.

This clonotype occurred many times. DNA for the CDR3: TGTGCCAGCAGTTCCAGCGGCAGCAGGGTCTACGAGCAGTACTTC. It encodes CASSSSGSRVYEQYF. V gene TRBV28 combines with J gene TRBJ2-7; D is tentatively TRBD1 or TRBD2 (5 bases each). Germline assignment: CDR1 MDHEN and CDR2 SYDVKM. CDR3 length: 15 residues. Trimming left V 4 bases short and J 3 bases short, with 16 bases between.

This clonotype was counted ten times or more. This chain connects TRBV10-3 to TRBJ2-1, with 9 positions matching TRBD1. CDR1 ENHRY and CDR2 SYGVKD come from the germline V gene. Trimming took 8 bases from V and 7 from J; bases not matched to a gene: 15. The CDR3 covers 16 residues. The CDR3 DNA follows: TGTGCCATCCGAACCCCAACCGGACAGGGGAGTAATGAGCAGTTCTTC. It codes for CAIRTPTGQGSNEQFF.

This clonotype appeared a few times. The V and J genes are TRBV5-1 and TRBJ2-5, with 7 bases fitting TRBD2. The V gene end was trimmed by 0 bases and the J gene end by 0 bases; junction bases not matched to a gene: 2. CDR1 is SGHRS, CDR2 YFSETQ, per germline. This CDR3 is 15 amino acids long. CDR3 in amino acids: CASSLGRGYQETQYF. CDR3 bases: TGCGCCAGCAGCTTGGGGCGGGGGTACCAAGAGACCCAGTACTTC.

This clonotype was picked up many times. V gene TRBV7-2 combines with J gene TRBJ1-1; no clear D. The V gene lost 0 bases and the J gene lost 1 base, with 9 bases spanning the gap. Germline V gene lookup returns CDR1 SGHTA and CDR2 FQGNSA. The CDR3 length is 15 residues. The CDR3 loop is CASSLARTGNTEAFF. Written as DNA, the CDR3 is TGTGCCAGCAGCTTAGCGCGGACGGGGAACACTGAAGCTTTCTTT.

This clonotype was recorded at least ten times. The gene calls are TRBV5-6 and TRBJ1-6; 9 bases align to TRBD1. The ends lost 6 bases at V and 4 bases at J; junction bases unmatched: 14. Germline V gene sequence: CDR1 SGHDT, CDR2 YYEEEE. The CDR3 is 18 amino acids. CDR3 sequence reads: CASNYRGPGQGYNSPLHF. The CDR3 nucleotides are TGTGCCAGCAACTATAGGGGGCCGGGACAGGGTTATAATTCACCCCTCCACTTT.

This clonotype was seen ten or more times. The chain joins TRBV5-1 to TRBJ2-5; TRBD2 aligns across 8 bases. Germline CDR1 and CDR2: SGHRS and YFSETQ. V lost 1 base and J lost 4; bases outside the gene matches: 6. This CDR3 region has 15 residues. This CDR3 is CASSLPSGGGETQYF. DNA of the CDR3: TGCGCCAGCAGCTTGCCATCGGGGGGGGGAGAGACCCAGTACTTC.

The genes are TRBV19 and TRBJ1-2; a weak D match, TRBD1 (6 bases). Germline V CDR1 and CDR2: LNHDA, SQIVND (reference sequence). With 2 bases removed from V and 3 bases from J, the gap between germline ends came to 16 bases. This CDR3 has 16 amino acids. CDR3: CASSIKIYRDHYGYTF. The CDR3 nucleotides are TGTGCCAGTAGTATAAAAATCTACAGGGACCACTATGGCTACACCTTC.

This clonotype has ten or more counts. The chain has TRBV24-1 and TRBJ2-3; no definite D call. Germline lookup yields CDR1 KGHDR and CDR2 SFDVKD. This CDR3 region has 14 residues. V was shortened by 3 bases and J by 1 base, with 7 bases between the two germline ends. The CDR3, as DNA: TGTGCCACCAGTGATCATGGGGGCACAGATACGCAGTATTTT. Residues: CATSDHGGTDTQYF.

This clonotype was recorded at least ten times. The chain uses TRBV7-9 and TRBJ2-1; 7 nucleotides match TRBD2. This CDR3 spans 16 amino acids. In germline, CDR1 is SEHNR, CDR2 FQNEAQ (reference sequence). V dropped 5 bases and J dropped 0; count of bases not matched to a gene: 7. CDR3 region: CASSARLASSYNEQFF. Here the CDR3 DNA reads TGTGCCAGCAGCGCCCGACTAGCTAGCTCCTACAATGAGCAGTTCTTC. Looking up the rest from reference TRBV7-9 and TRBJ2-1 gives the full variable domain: DTGVSQNPRHKITKRGQNVTFRCDPISEHNRLYWYRQTLGQGPEFLTYFQNEAQLEKSRLLSDRFSAERPKGSFSTLEIQRTEQGDSAMYLCASSARLASSYNEQFFGPGTRLTVL.

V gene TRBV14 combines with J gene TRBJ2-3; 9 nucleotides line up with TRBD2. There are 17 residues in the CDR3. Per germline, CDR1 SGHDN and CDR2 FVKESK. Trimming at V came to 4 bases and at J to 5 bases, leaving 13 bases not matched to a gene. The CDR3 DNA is TGTGCCAGCAGCCCGGTCAGGAGAGCGGGAGGACTAGATACGCAGTATTTT. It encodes CASSPVRRAGGLDTQYF.

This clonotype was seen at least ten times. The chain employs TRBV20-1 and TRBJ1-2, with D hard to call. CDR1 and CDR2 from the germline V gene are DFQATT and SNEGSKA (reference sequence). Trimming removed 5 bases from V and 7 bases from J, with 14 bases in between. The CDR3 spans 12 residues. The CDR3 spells CSAAGATSGYTF. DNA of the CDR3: TGCAGTGCTGCCGGTGCCACCTCTGGCTACACCTTC.

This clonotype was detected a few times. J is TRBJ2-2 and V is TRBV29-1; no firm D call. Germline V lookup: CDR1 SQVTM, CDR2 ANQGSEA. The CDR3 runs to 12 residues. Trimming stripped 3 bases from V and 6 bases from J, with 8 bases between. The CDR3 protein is CSVDGVPGELFF. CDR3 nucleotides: TGCAGCGTTGATGGGGTACCCGGGGAGCTGTTTTTT.

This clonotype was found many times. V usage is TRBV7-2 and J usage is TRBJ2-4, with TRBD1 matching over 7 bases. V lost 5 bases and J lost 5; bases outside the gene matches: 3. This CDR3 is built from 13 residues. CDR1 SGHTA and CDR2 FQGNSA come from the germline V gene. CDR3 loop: CASSKGQQNIQYF. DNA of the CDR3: TGTGCCAGCAGCAAGGGACAGCAAAACATTCAGTACTTC.

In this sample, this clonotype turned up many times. In DNA, the CDR3 is TGTGCCAGCTCACCGGGGGCGCGGACTGAAGCTTTCTTT. Its protein product is CASSPGARTEAFF. The chain couples TRBV18 to TRBJ1-1, with a tentative D call TRBD1 (6 bases). The germline gives CDR1 KGHSH, CDR2 LQKENI. Trimming removed 3 bases at V and 5 bases at J, with 10 bases between. The CDR3 contains 13 residues.

This CDR3 is CASSQVRLSSYEQYF. The DNA of the CDR3 is TGTGCCAGCAGCCAAGTTCGGCTGAGCTCCTACGAGCAGTACTTC. The chain is built from TRBV3-1 and TRBJ2-7; D is undetermined. The CDR3 runs 15 residues. CDR1 and CDR2 (germline): LGHDT, YNNKEL (reference sequence). Trimming cost V 1 base and J 0 bases, with 10 bases left between them.